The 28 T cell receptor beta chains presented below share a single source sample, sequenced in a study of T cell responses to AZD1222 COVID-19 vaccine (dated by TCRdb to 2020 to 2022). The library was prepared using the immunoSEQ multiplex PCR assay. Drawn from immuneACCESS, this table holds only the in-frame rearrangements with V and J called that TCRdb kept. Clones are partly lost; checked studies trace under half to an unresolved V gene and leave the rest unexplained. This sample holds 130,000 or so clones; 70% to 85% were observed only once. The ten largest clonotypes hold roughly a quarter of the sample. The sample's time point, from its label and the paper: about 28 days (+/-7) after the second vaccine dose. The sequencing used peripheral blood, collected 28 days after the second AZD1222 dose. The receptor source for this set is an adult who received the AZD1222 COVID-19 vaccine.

The DNA for the CDR3 is TGTGCCAGCTCACCAACAACCCGTAGACAGGGGGTGCCAGATACGCAGTATTTT. Protein product: CASSPTTRRQGVPDTQYF. This chain links TRBV18 with TRBJ2-3; the match to TRBD1 covers 9 bases. The V gene end was trimmed by 2 bases and the J gene end by 4 bases; junction bases not matched to a gene: 13. CDR3 length: 18 residues. Germline-derived CDR1 and CDR2 are KGHSH and LQKENI.

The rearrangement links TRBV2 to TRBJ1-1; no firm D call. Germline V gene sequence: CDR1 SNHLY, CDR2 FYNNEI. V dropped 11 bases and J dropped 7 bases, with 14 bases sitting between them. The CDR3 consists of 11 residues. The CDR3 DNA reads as TGTGCCGCGCGGGAGGTCGTTGAAGCTTTCTTT. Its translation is CAAREVVEAFF.

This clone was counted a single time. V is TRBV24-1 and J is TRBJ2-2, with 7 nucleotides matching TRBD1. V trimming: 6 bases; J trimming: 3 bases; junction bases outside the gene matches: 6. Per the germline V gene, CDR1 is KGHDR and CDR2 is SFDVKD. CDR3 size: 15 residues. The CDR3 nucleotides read TGTGCCACCAGTCGCCCCACAGGGGACACCGGGGAGCTGTTTTTT. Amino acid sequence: CATSRPTGDTGELFF.

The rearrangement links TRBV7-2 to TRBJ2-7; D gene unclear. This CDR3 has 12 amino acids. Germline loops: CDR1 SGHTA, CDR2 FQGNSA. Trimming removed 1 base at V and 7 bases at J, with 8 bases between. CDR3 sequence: CASSLVKREQYF. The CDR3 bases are TGTGCCAGCAGCTTAGTTAAGAGGGAGCAGTACTTC.

CDR3 coding DNA: TGTGCCAGCAGCTCTAAGGGGGGACTAGGGACAGATACGCAGTATTTT. Amino acid sequence: CASSSKGGLGTDTQYF. The J gene is TRBJ2-3, the V gene TRBV7-3; the match to TRBD2 covers 8 bases. The CDR3 is 16 amino acids. Germline values: CDR1 SGHTA, CDR2 FQGTGA. V lost 4 bases and J lost 3; bases outside the gene matches: 9.

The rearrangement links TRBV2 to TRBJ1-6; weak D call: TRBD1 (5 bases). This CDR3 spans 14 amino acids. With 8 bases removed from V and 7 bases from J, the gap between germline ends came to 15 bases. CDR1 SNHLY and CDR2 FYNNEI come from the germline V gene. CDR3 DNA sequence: TGTGCCAGCCTCCCCCTCGGGGCCAATTCACCCCTCCACTTT. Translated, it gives CASLPLGANSPLHF.

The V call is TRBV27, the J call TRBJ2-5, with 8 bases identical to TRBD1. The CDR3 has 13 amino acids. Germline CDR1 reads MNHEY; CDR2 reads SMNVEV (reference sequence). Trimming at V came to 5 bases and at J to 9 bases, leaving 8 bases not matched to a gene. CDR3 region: CASSPGQGVAQYF. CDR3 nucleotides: TGTGCCAGCAGTCCCGGACAGGGAGTGGCCCAGTACTTC.

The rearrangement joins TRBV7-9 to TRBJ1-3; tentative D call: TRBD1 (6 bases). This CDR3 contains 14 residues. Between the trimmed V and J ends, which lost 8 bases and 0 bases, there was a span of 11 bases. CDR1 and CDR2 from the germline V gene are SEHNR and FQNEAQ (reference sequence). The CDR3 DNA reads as TGTGCCAGCTCTAAACAGGGCTCTGGAAACACCATATATTTT. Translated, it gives CASSKQGSGNTIYF. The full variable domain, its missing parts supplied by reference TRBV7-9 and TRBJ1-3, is DTGVSQNPRHKITKRGQNVTFRCDPISEHNRLYWYRQTLGQGPEFLTYFQNEAQLEKSRLLSDRFSAERPKGSFSTLEIQRTEQGDSAMYLCASSKQGSGNTIYFGEGSWLTVV.

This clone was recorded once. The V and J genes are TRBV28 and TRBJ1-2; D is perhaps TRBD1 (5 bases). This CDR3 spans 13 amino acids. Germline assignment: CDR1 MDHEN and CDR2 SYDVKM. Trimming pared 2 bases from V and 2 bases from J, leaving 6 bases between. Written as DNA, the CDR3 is TGTGCCAGCAGTTTACGACAGAACTATGGCTACACCTTC. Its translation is CASSLRQNYGYTF.

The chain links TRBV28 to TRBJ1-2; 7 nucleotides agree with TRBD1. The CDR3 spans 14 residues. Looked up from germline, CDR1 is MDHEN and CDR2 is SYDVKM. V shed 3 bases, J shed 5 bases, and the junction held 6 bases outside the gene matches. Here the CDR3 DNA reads TGTGCCAGCAGTTTTCTGGACAGGACTTATGGCTACACCTTC. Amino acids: CASSFLDRTYGYTF.

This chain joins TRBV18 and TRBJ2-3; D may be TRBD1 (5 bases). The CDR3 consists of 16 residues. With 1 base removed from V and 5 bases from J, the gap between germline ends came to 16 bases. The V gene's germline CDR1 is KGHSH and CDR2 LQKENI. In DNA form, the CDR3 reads TGTGCCAGCTCACCACGGCCCCAGGGTTCGGAAGATACGCAGTATTTT. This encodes CASSPRPQGSEDTQYF.

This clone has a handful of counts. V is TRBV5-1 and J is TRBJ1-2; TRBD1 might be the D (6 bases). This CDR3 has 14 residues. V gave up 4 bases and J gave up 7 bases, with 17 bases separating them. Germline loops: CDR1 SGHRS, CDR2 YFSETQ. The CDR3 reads CASSGGQMLSGYTF. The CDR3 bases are TGCGCCAGCAGCGGTGGACAGATGCTTTCTGGCTACACCTTC.

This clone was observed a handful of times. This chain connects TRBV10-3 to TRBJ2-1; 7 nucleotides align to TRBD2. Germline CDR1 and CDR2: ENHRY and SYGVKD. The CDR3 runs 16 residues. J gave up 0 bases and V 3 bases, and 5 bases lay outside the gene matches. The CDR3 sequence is CAISDRGGGSYNEQFF. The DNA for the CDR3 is TGTGCCATCAGTGATCGAGGCGGGGGCTCCTACAATGAGCAGTTCTTC.

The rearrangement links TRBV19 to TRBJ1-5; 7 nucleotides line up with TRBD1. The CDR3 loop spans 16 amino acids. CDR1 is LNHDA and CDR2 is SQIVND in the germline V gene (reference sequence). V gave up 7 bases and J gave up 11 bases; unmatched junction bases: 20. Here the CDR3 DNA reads TGTGCCAGTACCCAGGGGGGACGGGGGAGTCGTTCGTCCCAGCATTTT. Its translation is CASTQGGRGSRSSQHF.

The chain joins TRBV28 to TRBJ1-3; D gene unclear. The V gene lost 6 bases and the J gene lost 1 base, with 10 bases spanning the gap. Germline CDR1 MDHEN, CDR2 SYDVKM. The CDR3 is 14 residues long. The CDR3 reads CASRPTGSGNTIYF. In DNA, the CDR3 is TGTGCCAGCAGACCCACCGGGTCTGGAAACACCATATATTTT.

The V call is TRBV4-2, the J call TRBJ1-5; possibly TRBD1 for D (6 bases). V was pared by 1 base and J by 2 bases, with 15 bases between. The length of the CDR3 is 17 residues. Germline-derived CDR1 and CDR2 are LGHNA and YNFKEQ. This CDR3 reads CASSQAGGGEGNQPQHF. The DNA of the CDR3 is TGTGCCAGCAGCCAAGCTGGAGGGGGGGAGGGCAATCAGCCCCAGCATTTT.

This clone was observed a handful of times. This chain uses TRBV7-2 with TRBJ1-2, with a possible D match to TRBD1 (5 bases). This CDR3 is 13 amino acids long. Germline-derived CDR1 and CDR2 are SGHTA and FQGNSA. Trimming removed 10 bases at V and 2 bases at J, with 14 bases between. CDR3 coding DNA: TGTGCCACGAGAGGGACGGCCAACTATGGCTACACCTTC. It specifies CATRGTANYGYTF.

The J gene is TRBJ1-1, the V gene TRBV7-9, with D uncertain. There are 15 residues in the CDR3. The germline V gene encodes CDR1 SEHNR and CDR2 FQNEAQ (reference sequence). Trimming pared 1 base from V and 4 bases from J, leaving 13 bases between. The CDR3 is CASSLGSGGSTEAFF. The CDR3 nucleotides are TGTGCCAGCAGCTTAGGGTCCGGAGGGAGCACTGAAGCTTTCTTT.

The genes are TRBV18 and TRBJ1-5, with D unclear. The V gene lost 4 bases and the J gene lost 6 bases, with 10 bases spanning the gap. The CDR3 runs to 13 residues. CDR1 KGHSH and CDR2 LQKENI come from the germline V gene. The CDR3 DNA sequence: TGTGCCAGCTCACACGGTGGGATTCAGCCCCAGCATTTT. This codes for CASSHGGIQPQHF.

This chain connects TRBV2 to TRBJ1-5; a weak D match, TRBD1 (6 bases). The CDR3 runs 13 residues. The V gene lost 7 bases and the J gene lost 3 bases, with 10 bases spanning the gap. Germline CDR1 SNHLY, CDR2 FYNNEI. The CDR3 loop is CASIQGVNQPQHF. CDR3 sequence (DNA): TGTGCCAGCATACAGGGAGTCAATCAGCCCCAGCATTTT.

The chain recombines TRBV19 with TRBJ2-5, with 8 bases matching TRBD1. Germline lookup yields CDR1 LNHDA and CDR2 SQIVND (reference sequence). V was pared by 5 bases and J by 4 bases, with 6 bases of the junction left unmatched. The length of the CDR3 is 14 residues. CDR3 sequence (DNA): TGTGCCAGTAGTCCGGACAGGGCGATAGAGACCCAGTACTTC. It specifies CASSPDRAIETQYF.

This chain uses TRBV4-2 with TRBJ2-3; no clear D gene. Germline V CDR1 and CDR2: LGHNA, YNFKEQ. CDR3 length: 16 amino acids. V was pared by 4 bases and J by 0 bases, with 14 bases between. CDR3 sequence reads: CASSRKVSSSTDTQYF. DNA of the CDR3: TGTGCCAGCAGCCGCAAGGTATCGAGTAGCACAGATACGCAGTATTTT.

The CDR3 DNA reads TGTGCCAGCAGCTTAGGGGTATATGATTCACCCCTCCACTTT. This codes for CASSLGVYDSPLHF. The J gene is TRBJ1-6, the V gene TRBV11-2; D remains unclear. The V gene's germline CDR1 is SGHAT and CDR2 FQNNGV. This CDR3 region has 14 residues. V was shortened by 1 base and J by 8 bases, with 9 bases between the two germline ends. Drawing the rest from reference TRBV11-2 and TRBJ1-6, the complete variable domain is EAGVAQSPRYKIIEKRQSVAFWCNPISGHATLYWYQQILGQGPKLLIQFQNNGVVDDSQLPKDRFSAERLKGVDSTLKIQPAKLEDSAVYLCASSLGVYDSPLHFGNGTRLTVT.

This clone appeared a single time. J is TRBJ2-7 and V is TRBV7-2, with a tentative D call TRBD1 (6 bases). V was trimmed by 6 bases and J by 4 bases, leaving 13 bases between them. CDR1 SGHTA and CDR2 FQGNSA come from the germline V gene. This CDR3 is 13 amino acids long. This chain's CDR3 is CASSPNTGYEQYF. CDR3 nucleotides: TGTGCCAGCAGTCCAAACACAGGGTACGAGCAGTACTTC.

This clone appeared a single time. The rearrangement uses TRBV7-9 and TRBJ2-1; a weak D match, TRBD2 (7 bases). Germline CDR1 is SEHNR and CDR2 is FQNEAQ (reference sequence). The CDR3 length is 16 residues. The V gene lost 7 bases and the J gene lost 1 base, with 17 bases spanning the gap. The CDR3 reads CASTPRAGASYNEQFF. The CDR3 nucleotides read TGTGCCAGCACCCCCAGGGCGGGGGCTTCCTACAATGAGCAGTTCTTC.

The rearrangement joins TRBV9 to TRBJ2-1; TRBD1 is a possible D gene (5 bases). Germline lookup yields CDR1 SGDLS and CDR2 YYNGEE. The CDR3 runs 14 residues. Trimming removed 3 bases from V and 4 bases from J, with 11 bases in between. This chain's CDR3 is CASSGGQGYNEQFF. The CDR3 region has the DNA TGTGCCAGCAGCGGAGGACAAGGTTACAATGAGCAGTTCTTC.

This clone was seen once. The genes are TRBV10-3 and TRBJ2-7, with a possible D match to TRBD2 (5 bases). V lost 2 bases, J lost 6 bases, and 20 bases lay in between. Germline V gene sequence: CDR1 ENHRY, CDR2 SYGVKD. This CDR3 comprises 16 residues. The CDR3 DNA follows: TGTGCCATCAGTGAGAACCCCGGCAGCGGCCGGGGCGAGCAGTACTTC. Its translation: CAISENPGSGRGEQYF.

CDR3 loop: CASSDPGQGVEKLFF. The CDR3 DNA is TGCGCCAGCAGCGACCCGGGCCAGGGGGTCGAAAAACTGTTTTTT. The chain is built from TRBV5-1 and TRBJ1-4; 7 nucleotides match TRBD1. The CDR3 runs 15 residues. Germline CDR1 reads SGHRS; CDR2 reads YFSETQ. V lost 4 bases and J lost 8; bases outside the gene matches: 11.